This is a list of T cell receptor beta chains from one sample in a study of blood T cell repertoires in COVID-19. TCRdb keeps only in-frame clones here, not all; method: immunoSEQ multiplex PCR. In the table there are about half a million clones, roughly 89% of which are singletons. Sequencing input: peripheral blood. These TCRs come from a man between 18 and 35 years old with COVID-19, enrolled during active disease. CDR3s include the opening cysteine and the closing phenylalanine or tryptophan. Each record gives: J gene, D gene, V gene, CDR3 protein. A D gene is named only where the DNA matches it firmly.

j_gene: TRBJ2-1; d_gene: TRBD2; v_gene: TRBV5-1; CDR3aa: CASSQGTSAIRIHNEQFF
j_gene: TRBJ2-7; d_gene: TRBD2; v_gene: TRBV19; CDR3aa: CASSHRTSGNYEQYF
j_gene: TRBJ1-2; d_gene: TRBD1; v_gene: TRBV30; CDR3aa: CAWGGGGGGYTF
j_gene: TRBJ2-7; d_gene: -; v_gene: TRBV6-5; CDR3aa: CASSHTGDTHYEQYF
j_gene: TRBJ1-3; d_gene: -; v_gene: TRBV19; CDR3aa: CASSIHSAEGFGNTIYF
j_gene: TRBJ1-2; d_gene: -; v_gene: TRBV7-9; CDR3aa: CASSFDSSMDGYTF
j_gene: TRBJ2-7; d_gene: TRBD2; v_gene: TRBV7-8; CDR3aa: CASSLEVASGISYEQYF
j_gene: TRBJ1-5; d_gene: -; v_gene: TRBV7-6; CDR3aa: CASSLATVGQPQHF
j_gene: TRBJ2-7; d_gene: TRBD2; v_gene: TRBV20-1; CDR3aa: CSASRLAGGEQYF
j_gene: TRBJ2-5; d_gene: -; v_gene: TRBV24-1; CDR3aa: CATSDFFSETQYF
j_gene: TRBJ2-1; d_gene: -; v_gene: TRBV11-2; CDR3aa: CASSLGWTDKDEQFF
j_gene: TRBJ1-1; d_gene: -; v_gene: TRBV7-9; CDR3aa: CASSLAGEAGTEAFF
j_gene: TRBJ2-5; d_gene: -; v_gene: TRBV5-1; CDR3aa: CASSTNQETQYF
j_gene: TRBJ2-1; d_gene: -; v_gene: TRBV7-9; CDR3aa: CASSIGGYNEQFF
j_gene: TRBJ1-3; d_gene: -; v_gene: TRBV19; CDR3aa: CASMAGTGNTIYF
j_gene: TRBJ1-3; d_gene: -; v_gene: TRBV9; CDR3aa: CASSTTQGSGNTIYF
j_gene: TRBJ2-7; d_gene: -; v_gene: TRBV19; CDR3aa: CASSPGGWEQYF
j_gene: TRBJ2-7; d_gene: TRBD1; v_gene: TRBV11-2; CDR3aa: CASSGTGIYEQYF
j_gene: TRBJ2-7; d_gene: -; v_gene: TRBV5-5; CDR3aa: CASSRGGSSSYEQYF
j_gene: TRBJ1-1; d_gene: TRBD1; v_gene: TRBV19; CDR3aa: CASSIGTGSPGTEAFF
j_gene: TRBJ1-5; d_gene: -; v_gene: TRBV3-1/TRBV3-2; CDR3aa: CASSQGGNQPQHF
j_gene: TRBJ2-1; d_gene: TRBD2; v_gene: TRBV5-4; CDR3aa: CASSLGLAGGPAPNEQFF
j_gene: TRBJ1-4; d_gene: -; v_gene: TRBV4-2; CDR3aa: CASSPASGTTNEKLFF
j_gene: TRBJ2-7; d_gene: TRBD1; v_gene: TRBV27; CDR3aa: CASSLLEPGQGYEQYF
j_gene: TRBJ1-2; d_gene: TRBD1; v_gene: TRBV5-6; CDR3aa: CASSAGTGNWGYTF
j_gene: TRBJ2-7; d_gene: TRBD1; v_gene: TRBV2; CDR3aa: CASTPGQGIRSYEQYF
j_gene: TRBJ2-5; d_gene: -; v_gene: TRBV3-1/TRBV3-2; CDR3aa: CASSQVRETQYF
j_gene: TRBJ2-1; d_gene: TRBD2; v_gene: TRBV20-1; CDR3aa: CSATGTKQFF